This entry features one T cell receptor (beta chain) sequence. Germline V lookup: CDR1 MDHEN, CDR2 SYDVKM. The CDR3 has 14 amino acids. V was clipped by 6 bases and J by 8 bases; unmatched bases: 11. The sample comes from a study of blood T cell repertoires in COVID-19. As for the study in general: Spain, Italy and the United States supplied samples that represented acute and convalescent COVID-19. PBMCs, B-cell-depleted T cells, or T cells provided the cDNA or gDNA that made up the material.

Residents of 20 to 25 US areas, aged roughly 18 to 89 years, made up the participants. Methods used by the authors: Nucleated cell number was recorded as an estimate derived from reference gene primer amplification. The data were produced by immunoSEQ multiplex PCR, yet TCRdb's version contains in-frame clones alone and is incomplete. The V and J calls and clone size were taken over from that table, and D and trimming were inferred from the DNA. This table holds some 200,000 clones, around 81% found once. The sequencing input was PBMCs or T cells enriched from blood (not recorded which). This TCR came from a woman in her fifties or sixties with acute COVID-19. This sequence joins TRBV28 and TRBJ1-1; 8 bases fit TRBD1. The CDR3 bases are TGTGCCAGCAGACGGGACAGGAGCGGATCAGAAGCTTTCTTT. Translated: CASRRDRSGSEAFF.